The clone carrying this T cell receptor beta chain was found a few times. The antigen remains undetermined. CDR1 MNHNY and CDR2 SVGAGI come from the germline V gene (reference sequence). This CDR3 contains 15 residues. With 5 bases removed from V and 2 bases from J, the gap between germline ends came to 13 bases. The data were taken from a study of early T cells in non-severe SARS-CoV-2 infection. About the study: The input, bulk RNA from unsorted whole blood, was sequenced, and chains were unpaired. Findings and limits, study-wide: Private and CD4 specificities were missed by VDJdb matching, which favored anti-spike CD8 responses.

The TCR library protocol attached unique molecular identifiers to the individual cDNA molecules. TCRdb processed the 5' RACE reads anew with MiXCR; each CDR3 protein has one entry. The sample lists some 67,000 distinct CDR3 sequences; about 9.1% were seen once. The V gene is TRBV6-6, the J gene TRBJ1-5, with D perhaps matching TRBD1 (6 bases). Sequences were derived from whole blood, sampled at baseline. The sequence was obtained from an adult who was a healthcare worker with PCR-confirmed SARS-CoV-2 infection or an uninfected control (not recorded which). The CDR3 protein is CASSRQETRNQPQHF. Here the CDR3 DNA reads TGTGCCAGCAGTCGACAGGAGACTCGCAATCAGCCCCAGCATTTT.